Ten or more counts support the clone carrying this T cell receptor beta chain. Antigen unknown. These data come from a study of neurological immune-mediated disorders. The ends were cut back, 5 bases at V and 0 bases at J, with 17 bases in the middle. This CDR3 contains 17 residues. Germline lookup yields CDR1 SGHAT and CDR2 FQNNGV. Study-level findings and limits: Expansion of TCR clones was greatest in HTLV-1-associated myelopathy and smallest in multiple sclerosis, where it fell below that of healthy controls.

Sorted libraries used some 1 million CD4+ or CD8+ T cells. By 5'RACE with 10-nucleotide random UMIs, the cDNA was made. Every sequencing run generated over 180 million TCR-beta sequences from 15-18 subjects. From the 5' RACE reads, TCRdb called clonotypes with MiXCR, one entry per CDR3 protein. The table shows approximately 44,000 distinct CDR3 sequences, with roughly 14% occurring only once. This receptor was identified in a woman between 55 and 75 years old with HTLV-1-associated myelopathy (HAM/TSP). Sequenced input: CD4+ T cells from blood. The chain combines TRBV11-2 with TRBJ2-1; D not certain. CDR3 region: CASSNPWIPSSYNEQFF. The CDR3 DNA is TGTGCCAGCAGCAATCCCTGGATCCCCAGCTCCTACAATGAGCAGTTCTTC.